This passage covers 22 T cell receptor beta chains from one sample sequenced in a study of CD8 T cells in ankylosing spondylitis. TCRdb re-analysed the 5' RACE reads in MiXCR, keeping a single row per CDR3 protein. Seen here are some 8,900 distinct CDR3 sequences, 3.9% observed once, and the top ten hold more than 9%. The specimen was blood, either unsorted or a sorted T cell fraction (not recorded which). These receptors were collected from a female donor with ankylosing spondylitis or in good health (not recorded which).

By sample fraction, this clonotype is medium-sized. The rearrangement joins TRBV9 to TRBJ1-5; D is unclear. The CDR3 sequence is 16 residues long. Trimming left V 4 bases short and J 4 bases short, with 18 bases between. Germline values: CDR1 SGDLS, CDR2 YYNGEE. CDR3 region: CASSPSGSDRNQPQHF. The CDR3, as DNA: TGTGCCAGCAGCCCATCGGGGTCGGATCGGAATCAGCCCCAGCATTTT.

Comments on this clonotype: An end of the junction differs from the germline gene, which may be a read error. The rearrangement uses TRBV9 and TRBJ1-2; 8 bases match TRBD1. The germline gives CDR1 SGDLS, CDR2 YYNGEE. The CDR3 is made up of 14 amino acids. Here the CDR3 reads CATSVETGDYGYSF. The CDR3 DNA reads TGTGCCACCAGCGTAGAGACAGGGGACTATGGCTACTCCTTC. Filled out from reference TRBV9 and TRBJ1-2, the complete variable domain reads DSGVTQTPKHLITATGQRVTLRCSPRSGDLSVYWYQQSLDQGLQFLIQYYNGEERAKGNILERFSAQQFPDLHSELNLSSLELGDSALYFCATSVETGDYGYSFGSGTRLTVV.

This clonotype was seen ten or more times. The gene calls are TRBV9 and TRBJ2-2; 12 bases map to TRBD2. The CDR3 is 16 residues long. The germline V gene encodes CDR1 SGDLS and CDR2 YYNGEE. Trimming cost V 4 bases and J 4 bases; bases outside gene matches: 5. The CDR3: CASSSRLAGATGELFF. In DNA, the CDR3 is TGTGCCAGCAGCTCTAGACTAGCGGGGGCCACCGGGGAGCTGTTTTTT.

The rearrangement joins TRBV9 to TRBJ1-1; D is uncertain. CDR1 and CDR2 (germline): SGDLS, YYNGEE. V shed 0 bases and J shed 0 bases, with 15 bases lying between them. CDR3 length: 17 residues. Here the CDR3 DNA reads TGTGCCAGCAGCGTAGCGGAGGATAGGAGGATGAACACTGAAGCTTTCTTT. This codes for CASSVAEDRRMNTEAFF.

This clonotype was seen many times. This chain uses TRBV9 with TRBJ1-2; 10 nucleotides align to TRBD1. This CDR3 comprises 13 residues. V shed 3 bases, J shed 10 bases, and the junction held 6 bases outside the gene matches. Germline CDR1 SGDLS, CDR2 YYNGEE. The CDR3 here is CASSAGQGLDYTF. CDR3 nucleotides: TGTGCCAGCAGCGCGGGACAGGGGCTCGACTACACCTTC.

The CDR3: CASSVAGIQETQYF. In nucleotides, the CDR3 is TGTGCCAGCAGCGTAGCGGGCATCCAAGAGACCCAGTACTTC. This chain connects TRBV9 to TRBJ2-5, with D unresolved. Germline CDR1 and CDR2: SGDLS and YYNGEE. Trimming stripped 0 bases from V and 1 base from J, with 7 bases between. The length of the CDR3 is 14 residues.

The CDR3 sequence is CASSVGHYYEQYF. In DNA, the CDR3 is TGTGCCAGCAGCGTAGGTCACTACTACGAGCAGTACTTC. The genes are TRBV9 and TRBJ2-7; D call uncertain. Germline CDR1 SGDLS, CDR2 YYNGEE. CDR3 length: 13 residues. Trimming cost V 0 bases and J 3 bases, with 7 bases left between them.

The sample holds many counts of this clonotype. The rearrangement joins TRBV9 to TRBJ2-7; possible D gene TRBD2, 5 bases. CDR1 and CDR2 (germline): SGDLS, YYNGEE. There are 13 residues in the CDR3. V was pared by 4 bases and J by 5 bases, with 13 bases between. This chain's CDR3 is CASSPRALDEQYF. CDR3 DNA sequence: TGTGCCAGCAGCCCGCGGGCCCTGGACGAGCAGTACTTC.

This clonotype was counted many times. The rearrangement links TRBV9 to TRBJ2-1; D is uncertain. Between the trimmed V and J ends, which lost 0 bases and 4 bases, there was a span of 5 bases. The germline gives CDR1 SGDLS, CDR2 YYNGEE. The CDR3 has 13 residues. In DNA, the CDR3 is TGTGCCAGCAGCGTAGGGCGGTACAATGAGCAGTTCTTC. Its translation is CASSVGRYNEQFF.

This clonotype occurred many times. The chain is built from TRBV9 and TRBJ2-3, with D possibly being TRBD2 (5 bases). Germline CDR1 SGDLS, CDR2 YYNGEE. V lost 4 bases and J 5 bases, leaving 20 bases between the germline ends. The CDR3 runs 16 residues. The CDR3 loop is CASSRLDFTLGDTQYF. DNA for the CDR3: TGTGCCAGCAGCCGCTTGGACTTTACATTGGGAGATACGCAGTATTTT. Looking up the rest from reference TRBV9 and TRBJ2-3 gives the full variable domain: DSGVTQTPKHLITATGQRVTLRCSPRSGDLSVYWYQQSLDQGLQFLIQYYNGEERAKGNILERFSAQQFPDLHSELNLSSLELGDSALYFCASSRLDFTLGDTQYFGPGTRLTVL.

The chain has TRBV9 and TRBJ2-7; no clear D gene. The CDR3 spans 15 residues. The germline CDR1 and CDR2 sequences are SGDLS and YYNGEE. Trimming pared 4 bases from V and 1 base from J, leaving 15 bases between. The DNA for the CDR3 is TGTGCCAGCAGCCTCGGACGTACGGAATCCTACGAGCAGTACTTC. This gives the protein CASSLGRTESYEQYF.

This clonotype was detected many times. This chain connects TRBV9 to TRBJ2-3; 7 nucleotides line up with TRBD2. The CDR3 length is 15 residues. In germline, CDR1 is SGDLS, CDR2 YYNGEE. The V and J ends lost 3 bases and 4 bases, in that order; junction bases with no gene match: 8. The CDR3 here is CASSARVTSSDTQYF. The CDR3 DNA reads TGTGCCAGCAGCGCCAGGGTGACTAGCTCAGATACGCAGTATTTT.

Within the sample, this clonotype is medium-sized (0.01 to 0.1%). In DNA form, the CDR3 reads TGTGCCAGCAGCGTAGGGGGGGCGAGCTCCTACGAGCAGTACTTC. Encoded protein: CASSVGGASSYEQYF. This chain connects TRBV9 to TRBJ2-7, with D perhaps given as TRBD1 or TRBD2 (6 bases each). Germline lookup yields CDR1 SGDLS and CDR2 YYNGEE. Trimming took off 0 bases at V and 0 bases at J, with 10 bases between the two ends. There are 15 residues in the CDR3.

The rearrangement uses TRBV9 and TRBJ2-2; 11 bases are a match to TRBD2. The V gene end was trimmed by 0 bases and the J gene end by 2 bases; junction bases not matched to a gene: 3. The CDR3 spans 17 residues. The germline V gene has CDR1 SGDLS and CDR2 YYNGEE. In DNA, the CDR3 is TGTGCCAGCAGCGTAGCTACTAGCGGGGGAAACACCGGGGAGCTGTTTTTT. This translates into CASSVATSGGNTGELFF.

In the case of this clonotype: A much larger clonotype is one base distant, so this may be a read error. The CDR3 DNA reads as TGTGCCAGCAGCGCATCAGGTACGGCTTATGGCCACACCTTC. This codes for CASSASGTAYGHTF. The rearrangement uses TRBV9 and TRBJ1-2, with D unclear. Germline V gives CDR1 SGDLS, CDR2 YYNGEE. The length of the CDR3 is 14 residues.

There are many counts of this clonotype. The chain combines TRBV9 with TRBJ2-2, with D uncertain. Germline CDR1 reads SGDLS; CDR2 reads YYNGEE. V was clipped by 4 bases and J by 5 bases, with 6 bases between them. This CDR3 has 12 residues. The CDR3 coding sequence is TGTGCCAGCAGCCCTAGTACCGGGGAGCTGTTTTTT. Its translation is CASSPSTGELFF.

This clonotype was observed at least ten times. V gene TRBV9 combines with J gene TRBJ1-4; D ambiguous. The V end was cut by 4 bases, the J end by 5 bases, with 9 bases between. The germline CDR1 and CDR2 sequences are SGDLS and YYNGEE. The CDR3 totals 13 residues. The DNA for the CDR3 is TGTGCCAGCAGCTCGCGATCCAATGAAAAACTGTTTTTT. Its protein is CASSSRSNEKLFF.

At least ten counts were recorded for this clonotype. The chain couples TRBV9 to TRBJ2-5; 7 bases match TRBD2. This CDR3 spans 14 amino acids. Germline V gene data show CDR1 as SGDLS and CDR2 as YYNGEE. Trimming at V came to 1 base and at J to 2 bases, leaving 2 bases not matched to a gene. The DNA for the CDR3 is TGTGCCAGCAGCGTAATGGGGGGGCAAGAGACCCAGTACTTC. This encodes CASSVMGGQETQYF.

This clonotype appeared many times. The chain carries TRBV9 and TRBJ2-7; perhaps TRBD2 as D (6 bases). The CDR3 consists of 14 residues. Looked up from germline, CDR1 is SGDLS and CDR2 is YYNGEE. Trimming removed 4 bases from V and 3 bases from J, with 14 bases in between. CDR3 in DNA: TGTGCCAGCAGCCCAATGACTAGAAACTACGAGCAGTACTTC. This codes for CASSPMTRNYEQYF.

Relative to its sample, this clonotype is medium-sized. The CDR3 region has the DNA TGTGCCAGCAGTCACGGGACAGGGGCCCTCTCACCCCTCCACTTT. Translating gives CASSHGTGALSPLHF. V and J are TRBV27 and TRBJ1-6; 10 nucleotides line up with TRBD1. In germline, CDR1 is MNHEY, CDR2 SMNVEV (reference sequence). The J segment lost 10 bases and the V segment lost 5 bases, leaving 8 bases of the junction unmatched. The CDR3 is made up of 15 amino acids.

By sample share, this clonotype is medium-sized (0.01 to 0.1%). The chain combines TRBV9 with TRBJ1-1; 8 bases match TRBD1. Trimming removed 4 bases from V and 3 bases from J; junction bases left unmatched: 5. This CDR3 region has 14 residues. Per the germline V gene, CDR1 is SGDLS and CDR2 is YYNGEE. The CDR3 nucleotides are TGTGCCAGCAGCTCCGGGACAGGCTACACTGAAGCTTTCTTT. Its translation: CASSSGTGYTEAFF.

The sample holds many counts of this clonotype. The gene calls are TRBV9 and TRBJ1-2, with 9 bases identical to TRBD1. Germline V gene lookup returns CDR1 SGDLS and CDR2 YYNGEE. This CDR3 spans 17 amino acids. After removal of 0 bases from V and 4 bases from J, the junction contained 10 bases not matched to a gene. The CDR3 nucleotides read TGTGCCAGCAGCGTAGAGACTGCCGGGACAGGGTTCTATGGCTACACCTTC. Its translation: CASSVETAGTGFYGYTF.